One and the same sample provided the 2 T cell receptor beta chains below, sequenced in a study of identical twins. TCRdb analysed the 5' RACE reads with MiXCR anew, one entry per CDR3 protein. The data show about 240,000 distinct CDR3 sequences, about 11% seen once. The specimen sequenced was memory T cells sorted from blood. The source of these receptors is a man over 45 in good health.

V is TRBV6-5 and J is TRBJ2-7, with a possible D match to TRBD1 (7 bases). The V end lost 4 bases, the J end lost 4 bases, and 20 bases lay between the germline ends. CDR3 length: 16 amino acids. In germline, CDR1 is MNHEY, CDR2 SVGAGI. The CDR3, as DNA: TGTGCCAGCAGTTTGTTAAGAAGCAGGGGGGTGTACGAGCAGTACTTC. Translating gives CASSLLRSRGVYEQYF.

J is TRBJ2-1 and V is TRBV28, with 8 bases matching TRBD2. The CDR3 sequence is 14 residues long. V lost 8 bases, J lost 6 bases, and 9 bases stayed unmatched. Germline V gene sequence: CDR1 MDHEN, CDR2 SYDVKM. CDR3 region: CASGGASGSNEQFF. Here the CDR3 DNA reads TGTGCCAGCGGAGGGGCTAGCGGGTCCAATGAGCAGTTCTTC.